This T cell receptor (beta chain) was retrieved from a study of T cells in Graves' hyperthyroidism and ophthalmopathy (dated by TCRdb to between 2018 and 2020). With regard to the full study: Peripheral blood samples were taken at the time of initial diagnosis, prior to any treatment. To identify TCR V-J signatures that set the groups apart, the researchers used a discovery cohort of 95 to 100 patients, made up of around 40 with Graves' ophthalmopathy and some 56 with stable Graves' hyperthyroidism. Whether ophthalmopathy could be predicted prospectively was tested in an independent validation cohort made up of some 20 hyperthyroidism patients plus 17 patients who later progressed to ophthalmopathy. For training and testing, the 100 or so patients in the discovery cohort were randomly divided in a 7:3 ratio. In addition, the study compared T-cell repertoires in thyroid tissue and in blood from about 6 Graves' hyperthyroidism patients. After sampling, hyperthyroidism patients received methimazole starting at 30 mg daily, and ophthalmopathy patients received high-dose intravenous methylprednisolone. The paper describes TCR Vbeta CDR3 sequencing of about 140 peripheral blood samples, made up of under 50 ophthalmopathy patients, some 80 hyperthyroidism patients and 17 progressor patients. Points the paper makes about the study in general: In validation, progression to ophthalmopathy was predicted by the model with around 71% sensitivity and under 85% specificity, a median of roughly 6 months before onset. No statistical method was used to fix the sample size in advance, and group allocation was not hidden from the investigators. Blood samples also contained most of the expanded thyroid clonotypes (frequency above 0.001), which suggests that blood repertoires may reflect thyroid immune responses. A model built on a 13 V-J signature distinguished ophthalmopathy from stable hyperthyroidism, reaching 87.88% sensitivity and 81% to 83% specificity in cross-validation and 80%/75% in testing.

The TCR beta CDR3 regions were amplified from RNA transcripts. For the first round of RT-PCR on the TCR CDR3, the HTBI primer set was used together with the Qiagen OneStep RT-PCR kit. Libraries were constructed in a second round of multiplex PCR, after which size selection and purification were performed. Sequencing of the libraries was done on an Illumina HiSeq2000 using paired-end 100 bp reads. The original methods were these. Raw data were processed with SOAPnuke, discarding reads with adapters, uncalled bases, mean Phred below 15, or no exact constant-primer or identifier match. COPE v1.2.5 was used to merge high-quality paired reads, and clonotypes were defined as unique nucleotide sequences. MiTCR v1.1 was used to align clonotypes to the IMGT TRBV, TRBD and TRBJ reference segments. Only V-J combinations with frequency above 0.0001, covering roughly 99% of repertoires, were analysed. The TCS score was defined as F50 (clonal expansion) divided by E x V (chaos), with BLOSUM62-based TCRdist calculated between CDR3 peptides within each V-J. Welch's t-statistics and random forest reduced several hundred V-J features to fewer than 15, which were used in a naive Bayes classifier (R e1071). Through fastp at Q25 and MiXCR, TCRdb rebuilt clones from the public reads, retaining in-frame beta chains. For every CDR3 protein sequence, its rows merge into one entry that carries the most common genes and DNA. The V and J calls and clone size come from TCRdb's table, not from the authors' own analysis. Here the sample has approximately 400,000 distinct CDR3 sequences; about 15% occur a single time. The biggest ten clones account for about 18% of the sample.

At least ten counts were recorded for this clonotype. Its antigen is currently not known. No base quality values were provided; no much bigger clone lies one nucleotide off. The CDR3 holds 12 amino acids from the cysteine to the phenylalanine. Only the CDR3 DNA is retained, 36 bases long and in frame from the first base. The junction shows trimming of 2 bases on V and 6 bases on J, plus 7 bases between the germline ends. Ophthalmopathy patients had moderately to severely active disease, Clinical Activity Score of at least 3, NOSPECS grade of at least 4, and duration under 3 months. Patients with uncontrolled infections, other autoimmune diseases, pregnancy or lactation were excluded. Diagnoses were based on clinical symptoms, serum thyroxine and TRAb, thyroid ultrasound and orbital computed tomography. PBMCs were separated from 8 to 10 ml of fresh peripheral blood using Ficoll-Paque density gradient centrifugation. Trizol reagent was used to extract total RNA, and RNA quality was then checked on an Agilent 2100 Bioanalyzer.

The receptor comes from a woman in her 30s with Graves' ophthalmopathy. Recombination connected TRBV12-3 or TRBV12-4 to TRBJ2-5; the D gene identity is not certain. Sequenced sample: blood. The nucleotides read TGTGCCAGCAGTTTATCCCTGAAGACCCAGTACTTC. This encodes CASSLSLKTQYF.